These T cell receptor beta chains were read from a single sample in a study of cytotoxic CD8 clonotypes in ibrutinib-treated CLL. Assay: immunoSEQ multiplex PCR; the TCRdb copy retains only in-frame clones and omits some. The table has about 140,000 clones, approximately 80% seen once. The sample consisted of PBMCs, taken after 36 months of ibrutinib treatment. The receptor set was obtained from a human donor with chronic lymphocytic leukemia. Each CDR3 is given with its conserved first and last residue. The D gene is left open where the match is weak. Rows may omit the clone size; those that give it use once, few, many or a size class.

j_call: TRBJ2-7
cdr3_length: 13
clone_size: .
v_call: TRBV7-9
d_call: TRBD2
cdr3_nt: TGTGCCAGTTCCCTAGCGGGGGGTTACGAGCAGTACTTC
cdr3_aa: CASSLAGGYEQYF

j_call: TRBJ2-2
cdr3_length: 15
clone_size: few
v_call: TRBV19
d_call: TRBD2
cdr3_nt: TGTGCCAGCCACCCCCGGGGGGGGAGCACCGGGGAGCTGTTTTTT
cdr3_aa: CASHPRGGSTGELFF

j_call: TRBJ2-1
cdr3_length: 14
clone_size: once
v_call: TRBV28
d_call: .
cdr3_nt: TGTGCCAGCAGATTTTTCGGACAGTACAATGAGCAGTTCTTC
cdr3_aa: CASRFFGQYNEQFF

j_call: TRBJ2-1
cdr3_length: 15
clone_size: .
v_call: TRBV12-5
d_call: TRBD2
cdr3_nt: TGTGCTAGTGGGCCGGGACTAGCGGGAGCCCATGAGCAGTTCTTC
cdr3_aa: CASGPGLAGAHEQFF

j_call: TRBJ1-5
cdr3_length: 17
clone_size: .
v_call: TRBV11-2
d_call: .
cdr3_nt: TGTGCCAGCAGCCTCGTAGTCGGTCAGGCTAGCAATCAGCCCCAGCATTTT
cdr3_aa: CASSLVVGQASNQPQHF

j_call: TRBJ1-6
cdr3_length: 17
clone_size: .
v_call: TRBV14
d_call: TRBD1
cdr3_nt: TGTGCCAGCAGCCGCCGACCCGACTGGGACAGACATTCACCCCTCCACTTT
cdr3_aa: CASSRRPDWDRHSPLHF

j_call: TRBJ2-2
cdr3_length: 14
clone_size: .
v_call: TRBV5-1
d_call: .
cdr3_nt: TGCGCCAGCAGCTTGGTCAGTCGCACCGGGGAGCTGTTTTTT
cdr3_aa: CASSLVSRTGELFF

j_call: TRBJ1-3
cdr3_length: 16
clone_size: .
v_call: TRBV19
d_call: .
cdr3_nt: TGTGCCAGTATAGGCCCCGTAAGTTTGACGGGAAACACCATATATTTT
cdr3_aa: CASIGPVSLTGNTIYF

j_call: TRBJ2-1
cdr3_length: 14
clone_size: few
v_call: TRBV9
d_call: TRBD2
cdr3_nt: TGTGCCAGCAGCGTAAGCGGGAGGGCCAATGAGCAGTTCTTC
cdr3_aa: CASSVSGRANEQFF

j_call: TRBJ2-1
cdr3_length: 11
clone_size: once
v_call: TRBV10-2
d_call: .
cdr3_nt: TGCGCCAGCGGTTTAGGCGATGAGCAGTTCTTC
cdr3_aa: CASGLGDEQFF

j_call: TRBJ2-2
cdr3_length: 17
clone_size: .
v_call: TRBV19
d_call: .
cdr3_nt: TGTGCCAGTAGTATACGAGTGGGGCCGGCGAACACCGGGGAGCTGTTTTTT
cdr3_aa: CASSIRVGPANTGELFF

j_call: TRBJ2-2
cdr3_length: 15
clone_size: .
v_call: TRBV5-1
d_call: .
cdr3_nt: TGCGCCAGCAGCTTATGGGACACAAACACCGGGGAGCTGTTTTTT
cdr3_aa: CASSLWDTNTGELFF

j_call: TRBJ2-1
cdr3_length: 14
clone_size: .
v_call: TRBV27
d_call: TRBD1
cdr3_nt: TGTGCCAGCAGTCCGGACAGGGACTACAATGAGCAGTTCTTC
cdr3_aa: CASSPDRDYNEQFF

j_call: TRBJ2-5
cdr3_length: 16
clone_size: .
v_call: TRBV6-5
d_call: TRBD2
cdr3_nt: TGTGCCAGCAGTTACTCGAATGTTCCGGGAGGGGAGACCCAGTACTTC
cdr3_aa: CASSYSNVPGGETQYF

j_call: TRBJ2-5
cdr3_length: 13
clone_size: .
v_call: TRBV27
d_call: .
cdr3_nt: TGTGCCAGCAGTTTATATCACGGAGAGACCCAGTACTTC
cdr3_aa: CASSLYHGETQYF

j_call: TRBJ1-2
cdr3_length: 13
clone_size: .
v_call: TRBV2
d_call: .
cdr3_nt: TGTGCCAGCAGTGAATCCCCAGCCCGGGGCTACACCTTC
cdr3_aa: CASSESPARGYTF